The 14 T cell receptor beta chains given below trace back to one sample, sequenced in a study of control samples from healthy donors and cancer patients. The data were produced by immunoSEQ multiplex PCR, yet TCRdb's version contains in-frame clones alone and is incomplete. The sample carries 150,000 to 200,000 clones, just over 90% recorded once. Material for sequencing was blood. The receptors originated from a man younger than 40 in good health.

This chain joins TRBV7-9 and TRBJ1-1, with TRBD1 matching over 7 bases. The germline V gene encodes CDR1 SEHNR and CDR2 FQNEAQ (reference sequence). There are 14 residues in the CDR3. V trimming: 5 bases; J trimming: 0 bases; junction bases outside the gene matches: 3. CDR3 amino acids: CASSLTGMNTEAFF. The CDR3 DNA is TGTGCCAGCAGCCTGACAGGGATGAACACTGAAGCTTTCTTT.

This chain connects TRBV27 to TRBJ1-5, with TRBD1 matching over 9 bases. The J segment lost 10 bases and the V segment lost 5 bases, leaving 6 bases of the junction unmatched. This CDR3 region has 13 residues. CDR1 is MNHEY and CDR2 is SMNVEV in the germline V gene (reference sequence). The DNA of the CDR3 is TGTGCCAGCAGTAGGGACAGGGTTTATCCCCAGCATTTT. Translated, it gives CASSRDRVYPQHF.

This sequence joins TRBV2 and TRBJ2-7; a weak D match, TRBD1 (5 bases). Germline CDR1 and CDR2: SNHLY and FYNNEI. V was cut by 8 bases and J by 5 bases, with 16 bases left in between. The CDR3 runs 13 residues. The CDR3 DNA follows: TGTGCCAGCGGGGCACTCACCTGGAACGAGCAGTACTTC. It is translated as CASGALTWNEQYF. Based on the CDR3 plus reference TRBV2 and TRBJ2-7, the full variable domain is EPEVTQTPSHQVTQMGQEVILRCVPISNHLYFYWYRQILGQKVEFLVSFYNNEISEKSEIFDDQFSVERPDGSNFTLKIRSTKLEDSAMYFCASGALTWNEQYFGPGTRLTVT.

V is TRBV28 and J is TRBJ2-3; D possibly corresponds to TRBD2 (5 bases). The germline V gene has CDR1 MDHEN and CDR2 SYDVKM. Trimming stripped 5 bases from V and 7 bases from J, with 10 bases between. The CDR3 is made up of 12 amino acids. The CDR3 DNA follows: TGTGCCAGCAGTCCTTCGGGGAATACGCAGTATTTT. Its translation is CASSPSGNTQYF.

This chain connects TRBV27 to TRBJ1-6, with 7 bases matching TRBD1. The CDR3 is 17 amino acids. CDR1 is MNHEY, CDR2 SMNVEV, per germline (reference sequence). V gave up 3 bases and J gave up 2 bases; unmatched junction bases: 7. The CDR3 sequence: CASSFSSGTAYNSPLHF. CDR3 nucleotide sequence: TGTGCCAGCAGTTTCTCATCCGGGACAGCCTATAATTCACCCCTCCACTTT.

The gene calls are TRBV3-1 (or the pseudogene TRBV3-2) and TRBJ1-2, with a tentative D call TRBD1 (5 bases). CDR1 and CDR2 from the germline V gene are LGHDT and YNNKEL (reference sequence). V was clipped by 4 bases and J by 4 bases, with 13 bases between them. This CDR3 has 14 residues. The CDR3 DNA sequence: TGTGCCAGCAGCCTCCCAGGGAGTACCTATGGCTACACCTTC. The encoded protein is CASSLPGSTYGYTF.

The CDR3 spells CAIGELAGGQPEQYF. Here the CDR3 DNA reads TGTGCCATCGGGGAGCTAGCGGGGGGGCAGCCCGAGCAGTACTTC. The chain joins TRBV10-3 to TRBJ2-7, with 12 bases that match TRBD2. V was pared by 8 bases and J by 6 bases, with 11 bases of the junction left unmatched. This CDR3 contains 15 residues. The germline gives CDR1 ENHRY, CDR2 SYGVKD.

The V and J genes are TRBV5-4 and TRBJ2-5; maybe TRBD1 (6 bases). Trimming took off 3 bases at V and 4 bases at J, with 19 bases between the two ends. The CDR3 extends over 16 amino acids. Germline V lookup: CDR1 SGHNT, CDR2 YYREEE (reference sequence). DNA for the CDR3: TGTGCCAGCAGCTCGGCGACAGGTTGGGCCACAGAGACCCAGTACTTC. It is translated as CASSSATGWATETQYF.

As concerns this clone: This specimen includes other DNA sequences encoding the same CDR3. This rearrangement joins TRBV27 to TRBJ2-7, with D possibly TRBD1 on 6 matching bases. This CDR3 is 13 amino acids long. The germline V gene encodes CDR1 MNHEY and CDR2 SMNVEV (reference sequence). The V gene lost 6 bases and the J gene lost 2 bases, with 11 bases spanning the gap. The CDR3 sequence is CASRQTGTYEQYF. Here the CDR3 DNA reads TGTGCCAGCAGGCAAACAGGGACCTACGAGCAGTACTTC.

The genes are TRBV6-5 and TRBJ2-5; TRBD1 matches at 9 bases. Germline V lookup: CDR1 MNHEY, CDR2 SVGAGI. The CDR3 totals 14 residues. V was clipped by 6 bases and J by 5 bases; unmatched bases: 7. The CDR3 reads CASSTGTGLETQYF. The CDR3 DNA reads as TGTGCCAGCAGCACCGGGACAGGGCTGGAGACCCAGTACTTC.

In its sample, this clone was seen once. The chain couples TRBV10-1 to TRBJ2-1; TRBD2 matches 8 bases. The CDR3 sequence is 17 residues long. Germline V lookup: CDR1 WNHNN, CDR2 SYGVQD (reference sequence). Trimming removed 6 bases from V and 10 bases from J; junction bases left unmatched: 20. The CDR3 is CASSLGGGSGKSREQFF. The CDR3 DNA reads TGCGCCAGCAGCCTAGGGGGGGGTAGCGGGAAGTCGAGGGAGCAGTTCTTC.

The rearrangement uses TRBV13 and TRBJ2-5; D is possibly TRBD2 (7 bases). CDR1 and CDR2 (germline): PRHDT, FYEKMQ (reference sequence). V was shortened by 4 bases and J by 5 bases, with 14 bases between the two germline ends. CDR3 length: 14 residues. The CDR3 is CASSSHRGAETQYF. CDR3 bases: TGTGCCAGCAGCTCCCATCGGGGGGCGGAGACCCAGTACTTC.

The V gene is TRBV24-1, the J gene TRBJ2-1; 11 bases line up with TRBD1. This CDR3 region has 15 residues. Germline values: CDR1 KGHDR, CDR2 SFDVKD. After removal of 4 bases from V and 6 bases from J, the junction contained 4 bases not matched to a gene. The CDR3 loop reads CATSDTGTGGNEQFF. CDR3 DNA sequence: TGTGCCACCAGTGACACCGGGACAGGGGGCAATGAGCAGTTCTTC.

This clone was detected only once. The gene calls are TRBV19 and TRBJ2-5; possible D gene TRBD1, 5 bases. V shed 4 bases and J shed 7 bases, with 19 bases lying between them. This CDR3 contains 15 residues. The germline CDR1 and CDR2 sequences are LNHDA and SQIVND (reference sequence). The CDR3 nucleotides read TGTGCCAGTAGTACCGGAGCCCGTGGTACAGGGACCCAGTACTTC. Translating gives CASSTGARGTGTQYF.